What follows describes a single T cell receptor beta chain. TEMRA cells were enriched by FACS, while CD8+ and CD4+ T cells were obtained through a negative isolation that was performed magnetically. Looked up from germline, CDR1 is WNHNN and CDR2 is SYGVQD (reference sequence). CDR3 length equals 15 residues. V shed 5 bases, J shed 6 bases, and the junction held 11 bases outside the gene matches. This sample is part of a study of CD8 T cells in Susac syndrome. Reverse transcription of about 0.45 to 1 ug RNA was carried out with random hexamers. TCRdb independently ran MiXCR on the immunoSEQ multiplex PCR reads; one entry per CDR3 protein. The data contain 400,000 to 550,000 distinct CDR3 sequences, approximately 85% of them singletons.

The receptor was isolated from a human donor with multiple sclerosis. Material for sequencing was CD8+ T cells from PBMCs. The gene calls are TRBV10-1 and TRBJ2-7, with TRBD2 identical over 9 bases. CDR3 region: CASSPHAGGTLEQYF. DNA for the CDR3: TGCGCCAGCAGTCCCCATGCGGGGGGGACCCTCGAGCAGTACTTC.